The text below deals with one TCR beta chain. During active infection, Seattle patients enrolled and were then monitored through disease. The sample is drawn from a study of blood T cell repertoires in COVID-19. Across the whole study: Collection of acute and convalescent COVID-19 samples took place in the United States, Italy and Spain.

Germline CDR1 reads MNHNS; CDR2 reads SASEGT. The CDR3 loop spans 14 amino acids. Trimming took 3 bases from V and 0 from J, leaving 8 bases between them. Original processing notes: Cell counts per sample came from amplifying reference gene primers. Method: immunoSEQ multiplex PCR; TCRdb's copy keeps in-frame clones and lacks some. From that table come the V and J calls and clone size; the DNA was used to work out D and trimming. The table records hundreds of thousands of clones, about nine tenths of them present only once. Sequences were obtained from peripheral blood. V and J are TRBV6-1 and TRBJ1-2, with D unresolved. This clonotype was sampled from a woman aged 25 to 39 with COVID-19, enrolled during active disease. The CDR3 DNA reads TGTGCCAGCAGTGACAGGTGGGCTAACTATGGCTACACCTTC. This sequence encodes CASSDRWANYGYTF.